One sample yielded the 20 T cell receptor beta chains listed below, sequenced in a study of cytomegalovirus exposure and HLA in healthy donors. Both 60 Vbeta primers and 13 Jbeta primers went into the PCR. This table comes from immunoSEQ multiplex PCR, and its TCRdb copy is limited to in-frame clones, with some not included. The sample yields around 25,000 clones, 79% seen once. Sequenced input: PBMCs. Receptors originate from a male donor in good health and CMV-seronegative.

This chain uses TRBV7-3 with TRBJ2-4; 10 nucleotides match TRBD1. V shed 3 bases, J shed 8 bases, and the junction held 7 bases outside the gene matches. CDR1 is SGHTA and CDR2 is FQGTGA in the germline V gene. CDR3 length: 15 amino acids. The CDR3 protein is CASSLGTGEGYIQYF. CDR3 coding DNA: TGTGCCAGCAGCTTGGGGACAGGGGAGGGATACATTCAGTACTTC.

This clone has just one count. This CDR3 is CASRPGQANTGELFF. The CDR3 DNA reads as TGCGCCAGCAGGCCGGGACAGGCTAACACCGGGGAGCTGTTTTTT. The chain carries TRBV10-1 and TRBJ2-2; 8 nucleotides align to TRBD1. Germline CDR1 and CDR2: WNHNN and SYGVQD (reference sequence). After removal of 6 bases from V and 2 bases from J, the junction contained 5 bases not matched to a gene. This CDR3 has 15 residues.

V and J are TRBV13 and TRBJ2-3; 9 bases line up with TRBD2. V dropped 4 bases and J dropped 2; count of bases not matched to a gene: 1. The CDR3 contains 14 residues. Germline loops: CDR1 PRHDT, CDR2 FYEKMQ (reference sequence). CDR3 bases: TGTGCCAGCAGCTCGGGACTAGCCACAGATACGCAGTATTTT. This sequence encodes CASSSGLATDTQYF.

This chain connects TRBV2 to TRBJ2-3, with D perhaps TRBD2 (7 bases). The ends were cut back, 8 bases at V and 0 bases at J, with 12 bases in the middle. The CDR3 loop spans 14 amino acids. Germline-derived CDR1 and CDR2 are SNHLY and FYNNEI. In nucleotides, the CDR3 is TGTGCCAGCCCTGGGGGGGCGAGCACAGATACGCAGTATTTT. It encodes CASPGGASTDTQYF.

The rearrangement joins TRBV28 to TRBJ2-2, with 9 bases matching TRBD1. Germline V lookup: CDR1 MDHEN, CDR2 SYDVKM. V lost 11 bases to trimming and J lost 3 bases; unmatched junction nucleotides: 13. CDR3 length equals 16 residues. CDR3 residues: CAQREGTGIYTGELFF. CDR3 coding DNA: TGTGCCCAACGCGAGGGGACAGGGATTTACACCGGGGAGCTGTTTTTT.

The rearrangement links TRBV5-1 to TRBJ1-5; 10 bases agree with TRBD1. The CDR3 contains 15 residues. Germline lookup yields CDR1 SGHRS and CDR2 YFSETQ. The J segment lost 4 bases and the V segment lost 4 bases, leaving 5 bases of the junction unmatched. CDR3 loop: CASSLSGQGNQPQHF. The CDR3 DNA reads TGCGCCAGCAGCCTTTCGGGACAGGGGAATCAGCCCCAGCATTTT.

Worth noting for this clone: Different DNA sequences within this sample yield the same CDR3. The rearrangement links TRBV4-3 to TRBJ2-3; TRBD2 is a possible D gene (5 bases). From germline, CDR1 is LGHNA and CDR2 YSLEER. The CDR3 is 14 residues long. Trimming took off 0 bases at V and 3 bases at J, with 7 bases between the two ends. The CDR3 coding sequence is TGCGCCAGCAGCCAAGATCGGGGTACAGATACGCAGTATTTT. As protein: CASSQDRGTDTQYF.

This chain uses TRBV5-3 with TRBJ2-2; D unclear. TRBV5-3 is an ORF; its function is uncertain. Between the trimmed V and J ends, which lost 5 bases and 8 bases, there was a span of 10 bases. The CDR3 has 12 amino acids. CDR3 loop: CARSLRRGELFF. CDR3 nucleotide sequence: TGTGCCAGAAGTCTTCGGAGAGGGGAGCTGTTTTTT.

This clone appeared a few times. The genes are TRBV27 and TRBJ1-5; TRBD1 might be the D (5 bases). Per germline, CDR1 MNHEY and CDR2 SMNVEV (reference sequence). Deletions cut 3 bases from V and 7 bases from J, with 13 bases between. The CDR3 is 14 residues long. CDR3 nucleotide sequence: TGTGCCAGCAGTTTCTCGGGGCGGGGGCAGCCCCAGCATTTT. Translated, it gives CASSFSGRGQPQHF.

CDR3 sequence reads: CASSGRGGGIADTQYF. As DNA, the CDR3 is TGTGCCAGCAGCGGCCGCGGGGGCGGGATCGCAGATACGCAGTATTTT. The chain couples TRBV9 to TRBJ2-3, with D possibly being TRBD2 (7 bases). The CDR3 is 16 residues long. CDR1 is SGDLS, CDR2 YYNGEE, per germline. V was trimmed by 3 bases and J by 4 bases, leaving 18 bases between them.

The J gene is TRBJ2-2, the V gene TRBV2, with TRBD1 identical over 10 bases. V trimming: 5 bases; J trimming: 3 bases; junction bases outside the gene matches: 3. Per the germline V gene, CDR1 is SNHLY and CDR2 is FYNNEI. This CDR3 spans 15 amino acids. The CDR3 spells CASSPGTGDTGELFF. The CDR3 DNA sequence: TGTGCCAGCAGTCCCGGGACAGGGGACACCGGGGAGCTGTTTTTT.

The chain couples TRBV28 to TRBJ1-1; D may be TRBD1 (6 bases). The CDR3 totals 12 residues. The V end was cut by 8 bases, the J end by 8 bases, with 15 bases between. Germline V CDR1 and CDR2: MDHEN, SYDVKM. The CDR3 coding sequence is TGTGCCAGCCGGACAGATCCAAGAGAAGCTTTCTTT. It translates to CASRTDPREAFF.

The CDR3 sequence is CAWSVLGQGGPEKLFF. CDR3 coding DNA: TGTGCCTGGAGTGTACTGGGACAGGGGGGCCCTGAAAAACTGTTTTTT. The chain joins TRBV30 to TRBJ1-4; 11 bases are shared with TRBD1. The CDR3 extends over 16 amino acids. Trimming removed 0 bases from V and 7 bases from J; junction bases left unmatched: 7. Germline V CDR1 and CDR2: GTSNPN, SVGIG (reference sequence).

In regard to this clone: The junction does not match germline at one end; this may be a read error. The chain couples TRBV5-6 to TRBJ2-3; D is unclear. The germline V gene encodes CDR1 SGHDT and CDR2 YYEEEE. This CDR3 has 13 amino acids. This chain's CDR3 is CASSLFSTDTQYF. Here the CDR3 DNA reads TGTGCCAGCAGCTTGTTTAGCACGGATACGCAGTATTTT.

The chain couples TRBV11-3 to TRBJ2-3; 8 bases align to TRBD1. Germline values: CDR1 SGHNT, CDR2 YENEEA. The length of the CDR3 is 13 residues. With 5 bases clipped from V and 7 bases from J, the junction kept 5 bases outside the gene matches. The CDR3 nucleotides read TGTGCCAGCAGCGTCGGGACAGGCTATACGCAGTATTTT. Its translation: CASSVGTGYTQYF.

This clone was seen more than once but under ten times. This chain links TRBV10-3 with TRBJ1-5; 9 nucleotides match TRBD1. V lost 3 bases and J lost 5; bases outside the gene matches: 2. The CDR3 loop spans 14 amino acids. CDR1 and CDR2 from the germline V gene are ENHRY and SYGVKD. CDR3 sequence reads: CAISERQGDQPQHF. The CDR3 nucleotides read TGTGCCATCAGTGAAAGACAGGGGGATCAGCCCCAGCATTTT.

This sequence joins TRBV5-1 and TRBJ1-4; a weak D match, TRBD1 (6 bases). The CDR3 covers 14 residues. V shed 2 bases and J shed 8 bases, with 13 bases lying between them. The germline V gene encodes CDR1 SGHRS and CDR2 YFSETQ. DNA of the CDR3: TGCGCCAGCAGCTTCGGGGGGGACAACGAAAAACTGTTTTTT. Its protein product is CASSFGGDNEKLFF.

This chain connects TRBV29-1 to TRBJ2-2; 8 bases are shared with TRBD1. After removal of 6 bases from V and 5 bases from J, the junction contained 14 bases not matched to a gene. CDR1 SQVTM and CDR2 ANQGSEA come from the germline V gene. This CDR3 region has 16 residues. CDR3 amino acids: CSVLSERTGNTGELFF. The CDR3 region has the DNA TGCAGCGTCCTTTCTGAAAGGACAGGGAATACCGGGGAGCTGTTTTTT.

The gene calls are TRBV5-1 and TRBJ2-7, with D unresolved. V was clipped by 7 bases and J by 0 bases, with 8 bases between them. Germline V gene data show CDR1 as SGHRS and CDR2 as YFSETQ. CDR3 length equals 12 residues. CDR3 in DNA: TGCGCCAGCGGCCCAAACTCCTACGAGCAGTACTTC. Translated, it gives CASGPNSYEQYF.

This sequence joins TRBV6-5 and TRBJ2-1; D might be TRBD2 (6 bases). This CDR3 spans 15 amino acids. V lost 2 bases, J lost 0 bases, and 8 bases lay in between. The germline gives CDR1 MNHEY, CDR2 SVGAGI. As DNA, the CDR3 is TGTGCCAGCAGTTACGGGGGGAGCTCCTACAATGAGCAGTTCTTC. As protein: CASSYGGSSYNEQFF.